This T cell receptor beta chain was observed in a study of a mutant IDH1 vaccine in newly diagnosed glioma. Whole-study findings and limits: Pseudoprogression apparently lacked any relation to changes in top peripheral T cell clonotypes.

Time point meaning: baseline, week 1 (first vaccination visit). The treatment was: pre-vaccination baseline after standard-of-care therapy. A remark on this clone: What it binds is not known.

The table came from immunoSEQ multiplex PCR; TCRdb's copy has only in-frame clones and leaves some out. The data contain roughly 38,000 clones, 92% of them singletons. V lost 1 base, J lost 3 bases, and 16 bases lay in between. CDR3 size: 16 residues. Germline assignment: CDR1 MGHRA and CDR2 YSYEKL. Sample: PBMCs, taken from a glioma patient treated with radiotherapy, temozolomide or both. The V gene is TRBV4-1, the J gene TRBJ2-7, with D maybe TRBD2 (5 bases). The sequence was collected from a man in his late teens or twenties with glioma. As DNA, the CDR3 is TGCGCCAGCAGCCAAGGGGAGACCGAACGCCTCTACGAGCAGTACTTC. It encodes CASSQGETERLYEQYF.